The rows below give T cell receptor beta chains drawn from one sample of a study of spatial heterogeneity in lung cancer. A single record per CDR3 protein comes from TCRdb applying MiXCR to the 5' RACE reads. This sample has some 39,000 distinct CDR3 sequences, with roughly 7% found just once. The material sequenced was PBMCs, taken at surgery. These receptors came from a female donor with early-stage non-small cell lung cancer. The CDR3 runs from the conserved cysteine through the conserved F or W. A D gene is named only where the DNA matches it firmly. Part of the rows lack a size; the others show once, few, many or a class for expanded clones.

abundance	d_gene	j_gene	len	v_gene	CDR3aa	CDR3nt
few	NA	TRBJ1-2	14	TRBV13	CASRSLEDNYGYTF	TGTGCCAGCAGATCCTTGGAGGATAACTATGGCTACACCTTC
NA	NA	TRBJ1-6	15	TRBV2	CASSESGGAPAPLHF	TGTGCCAGCAGTGAAAGTGGGGGGGCGCCGGCACCCCTCCACTTT
few	NA	TRBJ1-1	12	TRBV7-9	CASSFAPAEAFF	NA
NA	NA	TRBJ2-3	17	TRBV7-6	CASSLSGPSSGAGTQYF	TGTGCCAGCAGCTTAAGCGGACCCTCTTCGGGAGCAGGTACGCAGTATTTT
many	NA	TRBJ1-1	13	TRBV20-1	CSASWTGNTEAFF	TGCAGTGCTAGTTGGACCGGGAACACTGAAGCTTTCTTT
many	NA	TRBJ2-2	13	TRBV28	CASSFGVPGELFF	TGTGCCAGCAGTTTTGGGGTCCCCGGGGAGCTGTTTTTT
many	NA	TRBJ1-5	15	TRBV28	CASSSSGTGDQPQHF	TGTGCCAGCAGTTCATCCGGGACGGGAGATCAGCCCCAGCATTTT
few	TRBD1	TRBJ2-1	16	TRBV6-1	CASSARPGQGRDEQFF	TGTGCCAGCAGTGCCCGTCCGGGACAGGGTAGGGATGAGCAGTTCTTC
few	NA	TRBJ2-5	17	TRBV28	CASSPPPWTAVQETQYF	TGTGCCAGCAGCCCGCCCCCGTGGACAGCAGTACAAGAGACCCAGTACTTC
many	NA	TRBJ2-7	13	TRBV20-1	CSASQVISYEQYF	TGCAGTGCTAGCCAGGTAATCTCCTACGAGCAGTACTTC
few	TRBD1	TRBJ2-5	14	TRBV5-1	CASSPGQDQETQYF	TGCGCCAGCAGCCCGGGACAGGATCAAGAGACCCAGTACTTC
many	NA	TRBJ1-1	14	TRBV27	CASSAATDGTEAFF	TGTGCCAGCAGCGCAGCTACAGATGGGACTGAAGCTTTCTTT
many	NA	TRBJ2-6	18	TRBV7-9	CASSPLQGRSSGANVLTF	TGTGCCAGCAGCCCCTTACAGGGCCGGTCATCTGGGGCCAACGTCCTGACTTTC
NA	TRBD2	TRBJ2-1	14	TRBV20-1	CSARGLAGYDEQFF	TGCAGTGCTAGAGGACTAGCGGGGTACGATGAGCAGTTCTTC
NA	NA	TRBJ2-7	14	TRBV20-1	CSAARTGGLDEQYF	TGCAGTGCCGCCCGGACCGGGGGCCTAGACGAGCAGTACTTC
few	NA	TRBJ1-5	11	TRBV6-6	CASSRGEPQHF	TGTGCCAGCAGCAGAGGGGAGCCCCAGCATTTT
many	NA	TRBJ1-4	12	TRBV4-2	CASSQLSEKLFF	TGTGCCAGCAGCCAACTGAGCGAAAAACTGTTTTTT
many	TRBD1	TRBJ1-2	15	TRBV6-2/TRBV6-3	CASSYGRGQKYGYTF	TGTGCCAGCAGTTACGGCCGGGGACAGAAATATGGCTACACCTTC
few	NA	TRBJ1-4	16	TRBV6-6	CASSYHLGTTNEKLFF	TGTGCCAGCAGTTACCATCTCGGGACCACTAATGAAAAACTGTTTTTT
many	NA	TRBJ2-2	13	TRBV28	CAGSEGNTGELFF	TGTGCTGGGAGTGAGGGAAACACCGGGGAGCTGTTTTTT
NA	NA	TRBJ1-3	15	TRBV27	CASSFRQASGNTIYF	TGTGCCAGCAGCTTCCGACAGGCCTCTGGAAACACCATATATTTT
many	NA	TRBJ1-5	12	TRBV12-3/TRBV12-4	CASTQSNQPQHF	TGTGCCAGCACTCAGAGCAATCAGCCCCAGCATTTT
many	TRBD1	TRBJ2-7	14	TRBV6-6	CATTPRDRVGEQYF	TGTGCCACCACTCCACGGGACAGGGTCGGAGAGCAGTACTTC
many	NA	TRBJ1-5	16	TRBV10-3	CAISGDGTLLGQPQHF	TGTGCCATCAGTGGGGACGGGACGCTATTGGGCCAGCCCCAGCATTTT
NA	NA	TRBJ1-1	15	TRBV5-6	CASSLTGNQRTEAFF	TGTGCCAGCAGCTTGACCGGGAACCAGAGGACTGAAGCTTTCTTT
few	NA	TRBJ1-1	14	TRBV7-2	CASSLVFGSGVPFF	TGTGCCAGCAGCTTAGTATTCGGCTCAGGTGTGCCTTTCTTT
few	NA	TRBJ2-4	18	TRBV6-6	CASELGPSTNLAKNIQYF	TGTGCCAGCGAACTTGGGCCCTCTACCAACCTAGCCAAAAACATTCAGTACTTC
NA	NA	TRBJ2-3	15	TRBV6-5	CASSRLGTGTDTQYF	TGTGCCAGCAGCCGCCTAGGGACTGGCACAGATACGCAGTATTTT
many	NA	TRBJ2-1	14	TRBV2	CASSDRDIYNEQFF	TGTGCCAGCAGTGATCGGGACATATACAATGAGCAGTTCTTC
many	TRBD2	TRBJ2-2	17	TRBV5-1	CASSLARGGARTGELFF	TGCGCCAGCAGCTTGGCCCGCGGGGGTGCGAGAACCGGGGAGCTGTTTTTT
many	NA	TRBJ1-5	13	TRBV6-1	CASSVHRDQPQHF	TGTGCCAGCAGTGTCCACAGAGACCAGCCCCAGCATTTT
many	NA	TRBJ2-1	15	TRBV7-2	CASSPGGRGNNEQFF	TGTGCCAGCAGCCCCGGGGGGCGGGGCAACAATGAGCAGTTCTTC
few	NA	TRBJ2-2	16	TRBV2	CASSRQGLLGTGELFF	TGTGCCAGCAGTCGCCAGGGACTTCTGGGGACCGGGGAGCTGTTTTTT
NA	NA	TRBJ2-3	22	TRBV2	CASSGGNTDTQYFGRNTDTQYF	NA
many	NA	TRBJ1-2	14	TRBV12-3/TRBV12-4	CASLGSQSFYGYTF	TGTGCCAGCCTCGGATCGCAGTCTTTTTATGGCTACACCTTC
few	TRBD1	TRBJ1-2	13	TRBV24-1	CATSDSTGYGYTF	TGTGCCACCAGTGATTCGACAGGGTATGGCTACACCTTC
NA	TRBD2	TRBJ2-1	15	TRBV28	CASTMTSGAYNEQFF	TGTGCCAGCACAATGACTAGCGGGGCTTACAATGAGCAGTTCTTC
few	NA	TRBJ1-2	15	TRBV11-2	CASSLGPQWGNGYTF	TGTGCCAGCAGCTTAGGCCCCCAGTGGGGTAATGGCTACACCTTC
few	NA	TRBJ2-3	16	TRBV20-1	CSARDPGGGSTDTQYF	TGCAGTGCTAGGGACCCAGGGGGGGGGAGCACAGATACGCAGTATTTT
few	TRBD1	TRBJ1-2	14	TRBV2	CASRDRGNNYGYTF	TGTGCCAGCAGAGACAGGGGGAATAACTATGGCTACACCTTC
many	NA	TRBJ1-1	13	TRBV29-1	CSVDALMNTEAFF	TGCAGCGTTGATGCACTGATGAACACTGAAGCTTTCTTT
many	TRBD1	TRBJ1-1	14	TRBV19	CASAAQGGVSEAFF	TGTGCCAGTGCTGCTCAGGGGGGCGTAAGTGAAGCTTTCTTT
many	NA	TRBJ1-1	13	TRBV5-5	CASSLNWNTEAFF	TGTGCCAGCAGCTTAAATTGGAACACTGAAGCTTTCTTT
NA	NA	TRBJ1-1	13	TRBV2	CASTSQLNTEAFF	TGTGCCAGCACTTCCCAGCTGAACACTGAAGCTTTCTTT
many	NA	TRBJ1-5	13	TRBV5-1	CASSLESNQPQHF	TGCGCCAGCAGCTTGGAGAGCAATCAGCCCCAGCATTTT
many	NA	TRBJ2-3	14	TRBV18	CASSPARSTDTQYF	TGTGCCAGCTCACCGGCCAGGTCCACAGATACGCAGTATTTT
many	TRBD1	TRBJ2-4	16	TRBV12-3/TRBV12-4	CASSLEGALAKNIQYF	TGTGCCAGCAGTTTAGAGGGGGCTCTAGCCAAAAACATTCAGTACTTC
few	NA	TRBJ2-3	17	TRBV7-8	CASSFPLDGASTDTQYF	TGTGCCAGCAGCTTCCCTCTGGACGGGGCTAGCACAGATACGCAGTATTTT
few	NA	TRBJ1-2	12	TRBV28	CASSFLGNGYTF	TGTGCCAGCAGTTTTCTGGGAAATGGCTACACCTTC
few	TRBD1	TRBJ1-2	15	TRBV5-1	CASSLEQGFENGYTF	TGCGCCAGCAGCTTGGAACAGGGGTTTGAGAATGGCTACACCTTC